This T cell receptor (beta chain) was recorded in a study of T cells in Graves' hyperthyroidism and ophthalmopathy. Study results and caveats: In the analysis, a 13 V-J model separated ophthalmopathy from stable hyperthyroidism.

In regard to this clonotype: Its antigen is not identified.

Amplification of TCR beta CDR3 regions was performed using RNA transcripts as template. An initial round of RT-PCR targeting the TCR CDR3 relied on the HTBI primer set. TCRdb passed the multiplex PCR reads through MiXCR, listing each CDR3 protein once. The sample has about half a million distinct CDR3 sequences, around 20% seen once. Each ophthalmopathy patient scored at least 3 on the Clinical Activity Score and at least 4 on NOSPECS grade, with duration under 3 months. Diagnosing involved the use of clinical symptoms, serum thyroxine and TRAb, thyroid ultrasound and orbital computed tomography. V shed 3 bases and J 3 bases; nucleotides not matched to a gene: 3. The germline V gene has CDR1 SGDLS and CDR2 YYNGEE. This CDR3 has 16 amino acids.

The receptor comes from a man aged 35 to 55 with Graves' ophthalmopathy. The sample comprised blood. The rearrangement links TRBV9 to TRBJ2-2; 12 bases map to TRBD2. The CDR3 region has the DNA TGTGCCAGCAGCGCCACTAGCGGGAGGTACACCGGGGAGCTGTTTTTT. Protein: CASSATSGRYTGELFF.